This T cell receptor beta chain was found in a study of PD-1 blockade in classical Hodgkin lymphoma. Looked up from germline, CDR1 is MDHEN and CDR2 is SYDVKM. V lost 6 bases to trimming and J lost 3 bases, with 14 bases between them. The CDR3 runs 14 residues. This clone was picked up a small number of times. The table came from immunoSEQ multiplex PCR; TCRdb's copy has only in-frame clones and leaves some out. The data hold around 70,000 clones, with 70% to 80% observed a single time. All trial patients relapsed after autologous stem cell transplantation. The sequencing used peripheral blood mononuclear cells (PBMCs), collected before the second cycle of nivolumab. The receptor was derived from a human donor with classical Hodgkin lymphoma. The chain joins TRBV28 to TRBJ1-2, with D maybe TRBD1 (5 bases). CDR3 nucleotides: TGTGCCAGCAGCCCTGGGGGACGGGACTATGGCTACACCTTC. Amino acids: CASSPGGRDYGYTF.